Following are 3 T cell receptor beta chains from one sample sequenced in a study of blood T cell repertoires in COVID-19. Sequencing used immunoSEQ multiplex PCR; TCRdb keeps in-frame clones, though not all of them. The table has hundreds of thousands of clones, 65% to 85% seen once. Sequences were obtained from peripheral blood. Source of these receptors: a woman in her fifties or sixties with acute or convalescent COVID-19.

The chain is built from TRBV6-5 and TRBJ1-1; a weak D match, TRBD1 (6 bases). The V gene lost 6 bases and the J gene lost 11 bases, with 13 bases spanning the gap. The CDR3 sequence is 11 residues long. Germline assignment: CDR1 MNHEY and CDR2 SVGAGI. Here the CDR3 DNA reads TGTGCCAGCAGAGAGGGGGGGCGGGCTTTCTTT. It yields the protein CASREGGRAFF.

This chain links TRBV11-2 with TRBJ2-3; D not resolved. The CDR3 extends over 14 amino acids. Trimming pared 1 base from V and 0 bases from J, leaving 5 bases between. Germline loops: CDR1 SGHAT, CDR2 FQNNGV. CDR3 DNA: TGTGCCAGCAGCTTAGGGCAGAGCACAGATACGCAGTATTTT. Protein product: CASSLGQSTDTQYF.

This chain joins TRBV19 and TRBJ2-4; 11 bases match TRBD1. With V trimmed by 3 bases and J by 6 bases, 1 base remained unmatched. Germline CDR1 reads LNHDA; CDR2 reads SQIVND (reference sequence). The CDR3 is made up of 14 amino acids. The CDR3 DNA follows: TGTGCCAGTAGTATTGGGACAGGGGGAAACATTCAGTACTTC. Amino acid sequence: CASSIGTGGNIQYF.